The 11 T cell receptor beta chains in this list originate from one sample, sequenced in a study of cytomegalovirus exposure and HLA in healthy donors. The repertoire was sequenced with immunoSEQ multiplex PCR; TCRdb's copy has only in-frame clones and lacks some. The table shows 130,000 to 150,000 clones, with 70% to 90% occurring only once. Material: PBMCs. The source of these receptors is a man aged 18 to 30 in good health and CMV-seronegative.

The V call is TRBV6-4, the J call TRBJ2-1, with 9 bases aligning to TRBD1. This CDR3 contains 15 residues. Germline CDR1 and CDR2: MRHNA and SNTAGT. V was pared by 0 bases and J by 4 bases, with 1 base of the junction left unmatched. CDR3 amino acids: CASSDSTGGYNEQFF. In nucleotides, the CDR3 is TGTGCCAGCAGTGACTCGACAGGGGGTTACAATGAGCAGTTCTTC.

Only a few counts were recorded for this clone. The chain has TRBV27 and TRBJ1-5; 11 bases are a match to TRBD1. This CDR3 spans 14 amino acids. V shed 5 bases, J shed 6 bases, and the junction held 3 bases outside the gene matches. CDR1 and CDR2 (germline): MNHEY, SMNVEV (reference sequence). CDR3 DNA sequence: TGTGCCAGCAGTCCCGGGACAGGGGGTCAGCCCCAGCATTTT. Residues: CASSPGTGGQPQHF.

The genes are TRBV6-6 and TRBJ1-1, with 8 bases aligning to TRBD1. Germline CDR1 and CDR2: MNHNY and SVGAGI (reference sequence). The CDR3 is made up of 14 amino acids. The V gene end was trimmed by 5 bases and the J gene end by 1 base; junction bases not matched to a gene: 3. This CDR3 is CASSIDRGNTEAFF. DNA of the CDR3: TGTGCCAGCAGTATCGACAGGGGGAACACTGAAGCTTTCTTT.

J is TRBJ2-5 and V is TRBV5-1; 14 bases align to TRBD2. Germline V gives CDR1 SGHRS, CDR2 YFSETQ. V was clipped by 3 bases and J by 3 bases; unmatched bases: 4. There are 16 residues in the CDR3. The CDR3 reads CASSWTSGGIKETQYF. The CDR3 DNA is TGCGCCAGCAGCTGGACTAGCGGGGGGATCAAAGAGACCCAGTACTTC.

This clone was picked up one time. The V and J genes are TRBV25-1 and TRBJ1-1, with D perhaps TRBD1 (6 bases). V lost 2 bases to trimming and J lost 1 base, with 11 bases between them. Germline values: CDR1 MGHDK, CDR2 SYGVNS. The CDR3 extends over 15 amino acids. CDR3 DNA sequence: TGTGCCAGCAGTGAAGGGGTAGGGGGGAACACTGAAGCTTTCTTT. It codes for CASSEGVGGNTEAFF.

The chain has TRBV11-2 and TRBJ2-3; D uncertain. The CDR3 has 11 residues. Germline CDR1 SGHAT, CDR2 FQNNGV. Trimming pared 1 base from V and 7 bases from J, leaving 3 bases between. CDR3 nucleotides: TGTGCCAGCAGCTTAGCCTATACGCAGTATTTT. This codes for CASSLAYTQYF.

With respect to this clone: Sequence at one end of the junction differs from germline and may be a read error. The chain combines TRBV2 with TRBJ1-2; TRBD1 agrees at 8 bases. The CDR3 loop spans 12 amino acids. Germline lookup yields CDR1 SNHLY and CDR2 FYNNEI. The CDR3 here is CASTEGQALGSF. In nucleotides, the CDR3 is TGTGCCAGCACAGAGGGACAGGCCTTAGGGTCCTTC.

The chain recombines TRBV7-9 with TRBJ2-5; D is uncertain. This CDR3 is 14 amino acids long. The ends were cut back, 1 base at V and 5 bases at J, with 11 bases in the middle. Germline V gene sequence: CDR1 SEHNR, CDR2 FQNEAQ (reference sequence). The CDR3 loop is CASSLGSVRETQYF. The CDR3 nucleotides are TGTGCCAGCAGCTTAGGTTCCGTCCGGGAGACCCAGTACTTC.

The table lists this clone with a count of one. The rearrangement links TRBV5-1 to TRBJ2-3; 9 bases are a match to TRBD1. This CDR3 region has 15 residues. Germline values: CDR1 SGHRS, CDR2 YFSETQ. With V trimmed by 1 base and J by 2 bases, 2 bases remained unmatched. The CDR3 is CASSLRDRDTDTQYF. In DNA form, the CDR3 reads TGCGCCAGCAGCTTGAGGGACAGGGACACAGATACGCAGTATTTT. Supplemented by reference TRBV5-1 and TRBJ2-3, the full variable domain reads KAGVTQTPRYLIKTRGQQVTLSCSPISGHRSVSWYQQTPGQGLQFLFEYFSETQRNKGNFPGRFSGRQFSNSRSEMNVSTLELGDSALYLCASSLRDRDTDTQYFGPGTRLTVL.

The V and J genes are TRBV7-8 and TRBJ2-1, with D unclear. CDR1 and CDR2 (germline): SGHVS, FQNEAQ. V was shortened by 5 bases and J by 5 bases, with 16 bases between the two germline ends. This CDR3 spans 15 amino acids. The CDR3 loop is CASSATGVANNEQFF. Written as DNA, the CDR3 is TGTGCCAGCAGCGCGACCGGAGTGGCAAACAATGAGCAGTTCTTC.

This clone was recorded a few times. J is TRBJ2-7 and V is TRBV2, with TRBD2 matching 7 bases. The V segment lost 3 bases and the J segment 9 bases; nucleotides outside the gene matches: 11. The CDR3 consists of 14 residues. The germline V gene encodes CDR1 SNHLY and CDR2 FYNNEI. CDR3 DNA sequence: TGTGCCAGCAGTGACTCAGGTAGCAGGGAGGGGCAGTACTTC. This gives the protein CASSDSGSREGQYF. The full variable domain, rest sourced from reference TRBV2 and TRBJ2-7, is EPEVTQTPSHQVTQMGQEVILRCVPISNHLYFYWYRQILGQKVEFLVSFYNNEISEKSEIFDDQFSVERPDGSNFTLKIRSTKLEDSAMYFCASSDSGSREGQYFGPGTRLTVT.